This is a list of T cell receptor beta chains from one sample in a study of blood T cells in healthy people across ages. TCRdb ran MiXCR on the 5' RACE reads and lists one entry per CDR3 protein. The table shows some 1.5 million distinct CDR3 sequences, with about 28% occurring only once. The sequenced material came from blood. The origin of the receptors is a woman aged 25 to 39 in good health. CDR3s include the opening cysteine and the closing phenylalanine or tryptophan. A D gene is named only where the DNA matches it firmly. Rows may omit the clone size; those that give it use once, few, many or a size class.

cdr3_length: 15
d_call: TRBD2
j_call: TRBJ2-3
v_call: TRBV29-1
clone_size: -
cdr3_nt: TGCAGCCTCAGTTTTAGCGGGCTAAACACAGATACGCAGTATTTT
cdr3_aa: CSLSFSGLNTDTQYF

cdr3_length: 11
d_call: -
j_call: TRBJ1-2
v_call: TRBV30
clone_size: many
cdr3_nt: TGTGCCTGGGGGGACGGCTATGGCTACACCTTC
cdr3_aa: CAWGDGYGYTF

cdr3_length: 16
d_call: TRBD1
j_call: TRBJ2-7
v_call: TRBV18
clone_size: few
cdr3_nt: TGTGCCAGCTCAGGAAGGGACAGGGAAAAATCCTACGAGCAGTACTTC
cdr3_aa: CASSGRDREKSYEQYF

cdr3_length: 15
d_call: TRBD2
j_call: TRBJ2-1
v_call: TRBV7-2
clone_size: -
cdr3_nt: TGTGCCGGCAGCTTACGCACGAGCGGGAGCTGGGAGCAGTTCTTC
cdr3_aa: CAGSLRTSGSWEQFF

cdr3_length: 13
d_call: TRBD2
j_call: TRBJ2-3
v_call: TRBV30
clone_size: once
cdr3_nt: TGTGCCTTACTAGCGGGGGGAACAGATACGCAGTATTTT
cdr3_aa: CALLAGGTDTQYF

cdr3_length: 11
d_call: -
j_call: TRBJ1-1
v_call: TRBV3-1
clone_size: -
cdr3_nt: TGTGCCAGCAGCCAGTCGGCTGAAGCTTTCTTT
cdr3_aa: CASSQSAEAFF

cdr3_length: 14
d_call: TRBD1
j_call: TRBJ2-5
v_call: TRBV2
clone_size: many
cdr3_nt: TGTGCCAGCAGACCGGGACAGGGGAGGGAGACCCAGTACTTC
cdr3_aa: CASRPGQGRETQYF

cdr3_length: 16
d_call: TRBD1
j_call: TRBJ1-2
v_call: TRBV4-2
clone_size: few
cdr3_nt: TGTGCCAGCAGCCAAAGTGTCCGGACAGGGAGTGTCGGCTACACCTTC
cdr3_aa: CASSQSVRTGSVGYTF

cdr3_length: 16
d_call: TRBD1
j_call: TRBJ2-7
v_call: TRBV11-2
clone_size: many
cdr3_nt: TGTGCCAGCAGCTTAGCTGGACAGGCCAACTCCTACGAGCAGTACTTC
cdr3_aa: CASSLAGQANSYEQYF

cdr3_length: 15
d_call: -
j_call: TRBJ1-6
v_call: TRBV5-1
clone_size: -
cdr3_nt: TGCGCCAGCAGCATGACTCAGGGGAATAATTCACCCCTCCACTTT
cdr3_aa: CASSMTQGNNSPLHF

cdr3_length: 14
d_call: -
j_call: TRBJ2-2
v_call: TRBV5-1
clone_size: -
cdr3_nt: TGCGCCAGCAGCTGGGGAGACAGCACCGGGGAGCTGTTTTTT
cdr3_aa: CASSWGDSTGELFF

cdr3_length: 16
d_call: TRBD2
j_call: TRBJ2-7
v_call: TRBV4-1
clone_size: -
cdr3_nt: TGCGCCAGCAGTCGGGGGCTAGCGGGGGGGCGCTGGGAGCAGTACTTC
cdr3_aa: CASSRGLAGGRWEQYF

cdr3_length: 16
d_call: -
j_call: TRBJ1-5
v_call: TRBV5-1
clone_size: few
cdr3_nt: TGCGCCAGCAGCTTGGGTCCGAGCGGGAGCAATCAGCCCCAGCATTTT
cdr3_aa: CASSLGPSGSNQPQHF

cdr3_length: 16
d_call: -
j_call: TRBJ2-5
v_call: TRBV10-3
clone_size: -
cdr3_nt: TGTGCCATCAGTGGGGGGGCTAGCGGCCTCCCAGAGACCCAGTACTTC
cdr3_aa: CAISGGASGLPETQYF

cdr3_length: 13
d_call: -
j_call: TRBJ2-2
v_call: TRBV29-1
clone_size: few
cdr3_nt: TGCAGCGTTAGGTTCTTTAACACCGGGGAGCTGTTTTTT
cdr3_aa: CSVRFFNTGELFF

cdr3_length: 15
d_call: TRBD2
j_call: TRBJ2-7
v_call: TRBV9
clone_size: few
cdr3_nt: TGTGTCAGCAGCGGGACTAGCGGGGGAATATACGAGCAGTACTTC
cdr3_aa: CVSSGTSGGIYEQYF